The 26 T cell receptor beta chains below come from one sample, sequenced in a study of regulatory T cells in long-lasting Graves disease. With iRepertoire HTBI primers and Arm-PCR of CDR3 regions, TCR beta libraries were built. One entry per CDR3 protein results from TCRdb running MiXCR on the multiplex PCR reads. The profile shows about 460,000 distinct CDR3 sequences, around 15% of them singletons. Time point denoted: newly diagnosed GD, antithyroid drugs for less than 3 months. From RNA extracted from PBMCs, the TCR library was made. The data were also submitted as part of a second study, on T cells in Graves' hyperthyroidism and ophthalmopathy.

Material: peripheral blood mononuclear cells (PBMCs), obtained at new diagnosis, from a patient treated with antithyroid drugs. Receptor source: a woman in her forties or fifties with Graves disease.

There are a few counts of this clonotype. The rearrangement joins TRBV12-3 or TRBV12-4 to TRBJ2-1; D is undetermined. The length of the CDR3 is 13 residues. Trimming shortened V by 6 bases and J by 7 bases, and 13 bases separated the two germline ends. The CDR3 DNA reads TGTGCCAGCAGCCATAAGATAGAAAATGAGCAGTTCTTC. Translating it yields CASSHKIENEQFF.

Only a few counts were recorded for this clonotype. This chain joins TRBV2 and TRBJ2-5, with D perhaps matching TRBD2 (6 bases). The CDR3 is 11 amino acids. V lost 8 bases, J lost 4 bases, and 8 bases lay in between. The germline gives CDR1 SNHLY, CDR2 FYNNEI. This chain's CDR3 is CASGGAETQYF. As DNA, the CDR3 is TGTGCCAGCGGAGGGGCAGAGACCCAGTACTTC.

This clonotype was seen many times. The chain uses TRBV28 and TRBJ2-7, with 8 bases identical to TRBD1. Germline CDR1 is MDHEN and CDR2 is SYDVKM. After removal of 1 base from V and 5 bases from J, the junction contained 4 bases not matched to a gene. The CDR3 consists of 14 residues. The DNA for the CDR3 is TGTGCCAGCAGTTTATCCAGGGGGCGAAACGAGCAGTACTTC. Protein: CASSLSRGRNEQYF.

In this sample, this clonotype turned up many times. The CDR3 DNA is TGTGCCAGCAGCTTAACCGAGGCGGCGAACACTGAAGCTTTCTTT. This translates into CASSLTEAANTEAFF. This chain joins TRBV7-3 and TRBJ1-1, with D uncertain. Trimming left V 0 bases short and J 1 base short, with 9 bases between. The germline CDR1 and CDR2 sequences are SGHTA and FQGTGA. The CDR3 loop spans 15 amino acids.

This clonotype was seen many times. The chain combines TRBV9 with TRBJ1-2; 11 bases align to TRBD1. With V trimmed by 0 bases and J by 4 bases, 5 bases remained unmatched. The CDR3 sequence is 16 residues long. Germline V gene sequence: CDR1 SGDLS, CDR2 YYNGEE. The CDR3 DNA reads as TGTGCCAGCAGCGTAGCTGGGACAGGGGGAGGCTATGGCTACACCTTC. It codes for CASSVAGTGGGYGYTF.

This clonotype was seen ten or more times. The rearrangement uses TRBV28 and TRBJ2-5, with D possibly called TRBD1 or TRBD2 (5 bases each). The CDR3 totals 16 residues. The V gene's germline CDR1 is MDHEN and CDR2 SYDVKM. Trimming removed 4 bases from V and 2 bases from J, with 17 bases in between. The CDR3 is CASSSTPRDPQETQYF. CDR3 in DNA: TGTGCCAGCAGTTCCACCCCCCGGGACCCTCAAGAGACCCAGTACTTC.

This clonotype was seen ten or more times. The rearrangement joins TRBV3-1 to TRBJ2-3, with D hard to call. The CDR3 extends over 13 amino acids. Germline assignment: CDR1 LGHDT and CDR2 YNNKEL (reference sequence). Trimming removed 4 bases from V and 2 bases from J, with 7 bases in between. Here the CDR3 reads CASSPNPTDTQYF. The CDR3 DNA sequence: TGTGCCAGCAGCCCCAACCCCACAGATACGCAGTATTTT.

The V call is TRBV4-2, the J call TRBJ1-1; 10 bases are shared with TRBD1. The CDR3 contains 18 residues. In germline, CDR1 is LGHNA, CDR2 YNFKEQ. V gave up 0 bases and J gave up 0 bases; unmatched junction bases: 7. The CDR3 protein is CASSQDPTGGVMNTEAFF. The CDR3 coding sequence is TGTGCCAGCAGCCAAGATCCGACAGGGGGCGTCATGAACACTGAAGCTTTCTTT.

This clonotype appeared a single time. This may stem from a read error, because a much larger clone lies one nucleotide away. The chain joins TRBV7-9 to TRBJ1-2; maybe TRBD1 (5 bases). This CDR3 spans 14 amino acids. Germline values: CDR1 SEHNR, CDR2 FQNEAQ (reference sequence). CDR3 protein: CASSLQGPNHGYTF. CDR3 coding DNA: TGTGCCAGCAGCTTGCAGGGACCTAACCATGGCTACACCTTC.

The chain links TRBV11-3 to TRBJ2-1; perhaps D is TRBD1 or TRBD2 (6 bases each). V was cut by 5 bases and J by 7 bases, with 18 bases left in between. CDR3 length: 15 amino acids. Germline-derived CDR1 and CDR2 are SGHNT and YENEEA. This CDR3 is CASSTGTASGNEQFF. CDR3 sequence (DNA): TGTGCCAGCAGCACAGGGACTGCATCTGGAAATGAGCAGTTCTTC. The full variable domain, in which reference TRBV11-3 and TRBJ2-1 provide the parts outside the CDR3, is EAGVVQSPRYKIIEKKQPVAFWCNPISGHNTLYWYLQNLGQGPELLIRYENEEAVDDSQLPKDRFSAERLKGVDSTLKIQPAELGDSAVYLCASSTGTASGNEQFFGPGTRLTVL.

The sample holds a few counts of this clonotype. Written as DNA, the CDR3 is TGCAGTGCTCCCGCCCCAGACCGGAGCGGTGGAGAGACCCAGTACTTC. Its translation: CSAPAPDRSGGETQYF. The chain is built from TRBV20-1 and TRBJ2-5, with TRBD2 as a possible D gene (5 bases). From germline, CDR1 is DFQATT and CDR2 SNEGSKA (reference sequence). Trimming pared 5 bases from V and 4 bases from J, leaving 23 bases between. There are 16 residues in the CDR3.

A few counts support this clonotype. V gene TRBV5-5 combines with J gene TRBJ2-1; D gene uncertain. V lost 4 bases, J lost 12 bases, and 11 bases lay in between. Per the germline V gene, CDR1 is SGHKS and CDR2 is YYEKEE (reference sequence). This CDR3 is built from 11 residues. CDR3 in DNA: TGTGCCAGCAGCCCCGGATTTCCGCAGTTCTTC. This sequence encodes CASSPGFPQFF.

The chain employs TRBV5-1 and TRBJ2-3; 11 positions agree with TRBD2. Trimming at V came to 4 bases and at J to 11 bases, leaving 3 bases not matched to a gene. Germline loops: CDR1 SGHRS, CDR2 YFSETQ. The length of the CDR3 is 12 residues. Here the CDR3 reads CASSTTSGGQYF. CDR3 sequence (DNA): TGCGCCAGCAGCACCACTAGCGGGGGGCAGTATTTT. Together with reference TRBV5-1 and TRBJ2-3, the CDR3 gives the full variable domain: KAGVTQTPRYLIKTRGQQVTLSCSPISGHRSVSWYQQTPGQGLQFLFEYFSETQRNKGNFPGRFSGRQFSNSRSEMNVSTLELGDSALYLCASSTTSGGQYFGPGTRLTVL.

Ten or more counts support this clonotype. The rearrangement uses TRBV12-3 or TRBV12-4 and TRBJ2-6; D possibly corresponds to TRBD1 (6 bases). The CDR3 length is 21 residues. V dropped 0 bases and J dropped 0 bases, with 21 bases sitting between them. As DNA, the CDR3 is TGTGCCAGCAGTTTAGCAGGTTATGTCGCAGGGGCCAGCTCTGGGGCCAACGTCCTGACTTTC. Amino acid sequence: CASSLAGYVAGASSGANVLTF.

This clonotype has more than one count but fewer than ten. The rearrangement links TRBV2 to TRBJ2-1; 8 nucleotides match TRBD2. This CDR3 contains 14 residues. Germline CDR1 reads SNHLY; CDR2 reads FYNNEI. With V trimmed by 10 bases and J by 1 base, 6 bases remained unmatched. This chain's CDR3 is CAKKASGSYNEQFF. The DNA for the CDR3 is TGTGCCAAAAAGGCTAGCGGGTCCTACAATGAGCAGTTCTTC.

Concerning this clonotype: Germline and junction disagree at one end, which may indicate a read error. This chain connects TRBV30 to TRBJ1-4; a weak D match, TRBD1 (5 bases). Germline loops: CDR1 GTSNPN, CDR2 SVGIG (reference sequence). The CDR3 length is 15 residues. This chain's CDR3 is CVWSVGAATNEKLFF. The DNA of the CDR3 is TGTGTCTGGAGTGTAGGGGCAGCAACTAATGAAAAACTGTTTTTT.

This clonotype was seen at least ten times. The chain links TRBV2 to TRBJ1-5; the match to TRBD1 covers 10 bases. This CDR3 is 15 amino acids long. The germline V gene has CDR1 SNHLY and CDR2 FYNNEI. Trimming cost V 6 bases and J 4 bases; bases outside gene matches: 6. The CDR3 reads CASSGDRGQNQPQHF. CDR3 DNA: TGTGCCAGCAGCGGAGACAGGGGGCAAAATCAGCCCCAGCATTTT.

Many counts were recorded for this clonotype. The V and J genes are TRBV5-1 and TRBJ2-5; TRBD2 agrees at 7 bases. Per germline, CDR1 SGHRS and CDR2 YFSETQ. This CDR3 has 14 residues. The trim removed 0 bases at V and 2 bases at J, leaving 1 base unmatched. CDR3 DNA: TGCGCCAGCAGCTTGGGTAGCGGGCAAGAGACCCAGTACTTC. Translation gives CASSLGSGQETQYF.

This clonotype was seen a handful of times. V and J are TRBV25-1 and TRBJ1-2; D remains unclear. V was shortened by 3 bases and J by 4 bases, with 6 bases between the two germline ends. Germline V CDR1 and CDR2: MGHDK, SYGVNS. The CDR3 length is 12 residues. CDR3 nucleotides: TGTGCCAGCAGTGAGAGTCCCTATGGCTACACCTTC. It codes for CASSESPYGYTF.

The gene calls are TRBV30 and TRBJ2-5; 7 bases match TRBD2. Germline V gene data show CDR1 as GTSNPN and CDR2 as SVGIG (reference sequence). This CDR3 has 18 amino acids. V dropped 1 base and J dropped 3; count of bases not matched to a gene: 17. DNA for the CDR3: TGTGCCTGGAGTGAAGGGGTAGGGAAAGGACTAGTGAAAGAGACCCAGTACTTC. It codes for CAWSEGVGKGLVKETQYF.

This clonotype has ten or more counts. The rearrangement uses TRBV5-1 and TRBJ2-7, with D unclear. This CDR3 region has 14 residues. Trimming shortened V by 0 bases and J by 2 bases, and 9 bases separated the two germline ends. Germline-derived CDR1 and CDR2 are SGHRS and YFSETQ. CDR3 residues: CASSLAPETYEQYF. For the CDR3, the DNA is TGCGCCAGCAGCTTGGCCCCGGAGACCTACGAGCAGTACTTC.

This clonotype appeared many times. The genes are TRBV12-3 or TRBV12-4 and TRBJ2-1, with TRBD2 matching over 9 bases. This CDR3 comprises 19 residues. V was pared by 5 bases and J by 7 bases, with 21 bases of the junction left unmatched. The CDR3 here is CASSPHRSSGRVLGNEQFF. Here the CDR3 DNA reads TGTGCCAGCAGTCCCCACAGGAGTAGCGGGAGAGTTTTGGGGAATGAGCAGTTCTTC.

The chain recombines TRBV11-3 with TRBJ1-1; D uncertain. Germline V gives CDR1 SGHNT, CDR2 YENEEA. The length of the CDR3 is 13 residues. The V end was cut by 8 bases, the J end by 0 bases, with 10 bases between. CDR3 coding DNA: TGTGCCAGCTCGGATCGGTTGAACACTGAAGCTTTCTTT. It codes for CASSDRLNTEAFF. Together with reference TRBV11-3 and TRBJ1-1, the CDR3 gives the full variable domain: EAGVVQSPRYKIIEKKQPVAFWCNPISGHNTLYWYLQNLGQGPELLIRYENEEAVDDSQLPKDRFSAERLKGVDSTLKIQPAELGDSAVYLCASSDRLNTEAFFGQGTRLTVV.

This clonotype was detected many times. The chain carries TRBV28 and TRBJ2-7; 8 nucleotides align to TRBD1. This CDR3 region has 13 residues. V lost 2 bases and J lost 6; bases outside the gene matches: 3. Germline V gene data show CDR1 as MDHEN and CDR2 as SYDVKM. For the CDR3, the DNA is TGTGCCAGCAGTTTAGGGGACAGGCGCGAGCAGTACTTC. Its protein is CASSLGDRREQYF.

This clonotype has more than one count but fewer than ten. The rearrangement links TRBV29-1 to TRBJ2-1; TRBD2 aligns across 8 bases. The CDR3 runs to 16 residues. In germline, CDR1 is SQVTM, CDR2 ANQGSEA. V was pared by 6 bases and J by 6 bases, with 16 bases of the junction left unmatched. The DNA for the CDR3 is TGCAGCGTCGCCGGGGATTGGGCTAGCGGGTTCAATGAGCAGTTCTTC. It specifies CSVAGDWASGFNEQFF.

This clonotype was recorded only once. The CDR3 coding sequence is TGTGCCAGCTATACAGGGGGGAGTGCAGATACGCAGTATTTT. This codes for CASYTGGSADTQYF. The chain uses TRBV6-1 and TRBJ2-3, with 8 nucleotides matching TRBD1. This CDR3 is 14 amino acids long. V lost 8 bases, J lost 4 bases, and 8 bases stayed unmatched. Germline loops: CDR1 MNHNS, CDR2 SASEGT.